This TCR beta chain was obtained from a study of post-analysis software for immune sequencing data. Study-level results: A handful of TRBV segments were significantly more frequent in patients than in controls. TRBV5-6, TRBV5-1 and TRBV20-1 were among these segments.

The CDR3 sequence is 14 residues long. The V gene's germline CDR1 is SGHDT and CDR2 YYEEEE. V was shortened by 3 bases and J by 4 bases, with 13 bases between the two germline ends. A word on this clonotype: No antigen is known for it.

Researchers reported that TCR beta cDNA libraries carried unique molecular identifiers. Each CDR3 protein gets one entry after TCRdb re-called the PCR reads with MiXCR. The table shows approximately 360,000 distinct CDR3 sequences, with less than 40% occurring only once. This sequence originates from a girl between 5 and 17 years old with multiple sclerosis. Sequencing used blood. V is TRBV5-6 and J is TRBJ1-1; D perhaps matches TRBD1 (5 bases). The CDR3 DNA reads as TGTGCCAGCAGCTCAAATCTCGGGGGCACTGAAGCTTTCTTT. Encoded protein: CASSSNLGGTEAFF. Filled out from reference TRBV5-6 and TRBJ1-1, the complete variable domain reads DAGVTQSPTHLIKTRGQQVTLRCSPKSGHDTVSWYQQALGQGPQFIFQYYEEEERQRGNFPDRFSGHQFPNYSSELNVNALLLGDSALYLCASSSNLGGTEAFFGQGTRLTVV.